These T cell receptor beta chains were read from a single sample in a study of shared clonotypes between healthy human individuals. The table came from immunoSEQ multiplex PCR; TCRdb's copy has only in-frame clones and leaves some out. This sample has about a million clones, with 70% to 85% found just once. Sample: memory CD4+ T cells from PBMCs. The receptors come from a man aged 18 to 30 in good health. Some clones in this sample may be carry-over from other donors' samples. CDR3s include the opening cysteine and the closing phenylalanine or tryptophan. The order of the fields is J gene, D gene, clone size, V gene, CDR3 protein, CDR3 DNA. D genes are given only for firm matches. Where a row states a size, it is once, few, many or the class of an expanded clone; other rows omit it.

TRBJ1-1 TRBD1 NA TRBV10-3 CAISERQGITEAFF TGTGCCATCAGTGAGAGACAGGGTATCACTGAAGCTTTCTTT
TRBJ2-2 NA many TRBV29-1 CSVEMVSGELFF TGCAGCGTTGAAATGGTCAGCGGGGAGCTGTTTTTT
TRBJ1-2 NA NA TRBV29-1 CSVEETGRKGYTF TGCAGCGTTGAAGAGACGGGGCGTAAGGGCTACACCTTC
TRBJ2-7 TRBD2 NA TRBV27 CASSLSAGGTEQYF TGTGCCAGCAGTTTATCGGCGGGAGGAACCGAGCAGTACTTC
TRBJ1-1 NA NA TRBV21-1 CASSKVRLEKTEAFF TGTGCCAGCAGCAAAGTGAGACTTGAGAAGACTGAAGCTTTCTTT
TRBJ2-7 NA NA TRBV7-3 CASSLSGNPTYEQYF TGTGCCAGCAGCTTAAGTGGGAACCCAACCTACGAGCAGTACTTC
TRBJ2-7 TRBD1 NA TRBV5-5 CASRPTGSYEQYF TGTGCCAGCAGACCGACAGGGTCCTACGAGCAGTACTTC
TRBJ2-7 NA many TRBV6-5 CASSPGWGEQYF TGTGCCAGCAGTCCCGGGTGGGGCGAGCAGTACTTC
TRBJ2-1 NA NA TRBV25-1 CASGSLPRDDEQFF TGTGCCAGCGGGAGTCTGCCGCGGGACGATGAGCAGTTCTTC
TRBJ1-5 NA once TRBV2 CASSERTYSNQPQHF TGTGCCAGCAGCGAGCGGACCTATAGCAATCAGCCCCAGCATTTT
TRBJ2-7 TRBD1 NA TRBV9 CASGTPDRAVHEQYF TGTGCCAGCGGGACCCCGGACAGGGCGGTACACGAGCAGTACTTC
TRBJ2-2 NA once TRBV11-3 CASSPAAYTGELFF TGTGCCAGCAGCCCCGCCGCCTACACCGGGGAGCTGTTTTTT
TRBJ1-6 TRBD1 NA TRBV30 CAWSGAGQGNSPLHF TGTGCCTGGAGTGGTGCCGGACAGGGTAATTCACCCCTCCACTTT
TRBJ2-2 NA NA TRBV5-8 CASSLWGNTGELFF TGTGCCAGCAGCTTGTGGGGGAACACCGGGGAGCTGTTTTTT
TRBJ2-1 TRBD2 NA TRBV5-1 CASSLLAGSYNEQFF TGCGCCAGCAGCTTGTTAGCGGGCTCCTACAATGAGCAGTTCTTC
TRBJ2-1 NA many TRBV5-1 CASSLGPGRNNEQFF TGCGCCAGCAGCTTGGGGCCAGGTCGAAACAATGAGCAGTTCTTC
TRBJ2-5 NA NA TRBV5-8 CASSLYVAQYF TGTGCCAGCAGCTTGTACGTGGCCCAGTACTTC
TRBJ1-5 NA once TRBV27 CASSMGQVNQPQHF TGTGCCAGCAGCATGGGACAAGTAAATCAGCCCCAGCATTTT
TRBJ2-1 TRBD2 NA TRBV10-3 CAISEGGDEQFF TGTGCCATCAGTGAGGGGGGGGATGAGCAGTTCTTC
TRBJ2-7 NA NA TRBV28 CASSSHTGSYEQYF TGTGCCAGCAGTTCTCATACAGGCTCCTACGAGCAGTACTTC
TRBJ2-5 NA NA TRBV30 CAWSRRGTRETQYF TGTGCCTGGAGTAGGCGGGGCACAAGGGAGACCCAGTACTTC
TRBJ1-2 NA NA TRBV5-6 CASSRNYGYTF TGTGCCAGCTCAAGAAACTATGGCTACACCTTC
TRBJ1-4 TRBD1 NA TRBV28 CASSPPGQGLWANEKLFF TGTGCCAGCAGTCCCCCGGGACAGGGGCTTTGGGCTAATGAAAAACTGTTTTTT
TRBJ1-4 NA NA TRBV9 CARTQEKLFF TGTGCCAGAACACAGGAAAAACTGTTTTTT
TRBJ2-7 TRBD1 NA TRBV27 CASRRGQGAYEQYF TGTGCCAGCAGGAGAGGACAGGGTGCCTACGAGCAGTACTTC
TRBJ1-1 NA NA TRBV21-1 CASSKVKGGRTEAFF TGTGCCAGCAGCAAAGTGAAGGGGGGGCGCACTGAAGCTTTCTTT
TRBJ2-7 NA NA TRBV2 CASSEAGSRILYF TGTGCCAGCAGTGAAGCGGGTTCGCGGATCCTGTACTTC
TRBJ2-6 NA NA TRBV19 CASRRAALTLGGANVLTF TGTGCCAGTAGGAGAGCGGCCCTCACGCTGGGGGGGGCCAACGTCCTGACTTTC
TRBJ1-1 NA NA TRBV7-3 CASSLYENTEAFF TGTGCCAGCAGCTTATACGAGAACACTGAAGCTTTCTTT
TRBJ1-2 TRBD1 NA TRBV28 CASSLSGGRPGYTF TGTGCCAGCAGTCTTTCAGGGGGACGGCCTGGCTACACCTTC
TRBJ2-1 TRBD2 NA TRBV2 CASRTSGDSYNEQFF TGTGCCAGCAGGACTAGCGGGGACTCCTACAATGAGCAGTTCTTC
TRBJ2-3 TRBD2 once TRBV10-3 CAISGLAGTQGDTQYF TGTGCCATCAGCGGACTAGCGGGAACCCAAGGAGATACGCAGTATTTT
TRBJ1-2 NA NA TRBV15 CATSRSLGGGRFGYGYTF TGTGCCACCAGCAGATCCCTCGGAGGAGGGCGATTCGGCTATGGCTACACCTTC
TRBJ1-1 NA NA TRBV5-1 CASRMEAMNTEAFF TGCGCCAGCAGGATGGAGGCGATGAACACTGAAGCTTTCTTT
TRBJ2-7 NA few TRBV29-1 CSVYGGGYEQYF TGCAGCGTGTACGGGGGAGGCTACGAGCAGTACTTC
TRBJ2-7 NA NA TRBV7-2 CASSLSRDFYEQYF TGTGCCAGCAGCTTGTCCCGGGACTTTTACGAGCAGTACTTC
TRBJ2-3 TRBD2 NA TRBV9 CASSVVTGGPTDTQYF TGTGCCAGCAGCGTAGTGACGGGAGGGCCGACAGATACGCAGTATTTT
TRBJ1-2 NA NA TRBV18 CASSPGTDNYGYTF TGTGCCAGCTCACCAGGGACGGATAACTATGGCTACACCTTC
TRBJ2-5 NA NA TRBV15 CATSPRDLQETQYF TGTGCCACCAGCCCCCGGGATTTACAAGAGACCCAGTACTTC
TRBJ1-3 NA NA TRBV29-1 CSVGGGGNTIYF TGCAGCGTGGGGGGCGGTGGAAACACCATATATTTT
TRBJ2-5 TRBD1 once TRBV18 CASSPGTGGEETQYF TGTGCCAGCTCACCAGGAACAGGGGGCGAGGAGACCCAGTACTTC
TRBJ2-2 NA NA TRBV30 CAYDDTNTGELFF TGTGCCTATGACGACACGAACACCGGGGAGCTGTTTTTT
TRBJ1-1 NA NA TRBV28 CASSLSSPGPLNTEAFF TGTGCCAGCAGTTTATCCTCTCCGGGACCCCTGAACACTGAAGCTTTCTTT
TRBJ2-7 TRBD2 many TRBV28 CASSLILGGRTSYEQYF TGTGCCAGCAGTTTAATTCTAGGCGGGAGAACCTCCTACGAGCAGTACTTC
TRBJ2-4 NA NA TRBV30 CAWNGGTKNIQYF TGTGCCTGGAACGGGGGAACCAAAAACATTCAGTACTTC
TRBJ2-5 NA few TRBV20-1 CSAKHKETQYF TGCAGTGCCAAACACAAAGAGACCCAGTACTTC
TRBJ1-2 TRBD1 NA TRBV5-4 CASSTWDRDSEGYTF TGTGCCAGCAGTACGTGGGACAGGGATTCGGAGGGCTACACCTTC
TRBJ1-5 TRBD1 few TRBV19 CASRNFPGGQPQHF TGTGCCAGTAGGAATTTCCCAGGGGGGCAGCCCCAGCATTTT
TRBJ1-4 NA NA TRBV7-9 CASSPGTPVGEKLFF TGTGCCAGCAGCCCCGGGACACCGGTAGGGGAAAAACTGTTTTTT
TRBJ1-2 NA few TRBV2 CASSVFGGYTF TGTGCCAGCAGTGTATTCGGTGGCTACACCTTC
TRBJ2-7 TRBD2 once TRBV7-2 CASSHGGFPNEQYF TGTGCCAGCAGCCACGGGGGGTTCCCCAACGAGCAGTACTTC
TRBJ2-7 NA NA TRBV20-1 CSGGEWDEQYF TGCAGTGGAGGGGAGTGGGACGAGCAGTACTTC
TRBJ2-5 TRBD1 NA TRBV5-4 CASSLAGQEETQYF TGTGCCAGCAGCTTGGCGGGACAGGAAGAGACCCAGTACTTC
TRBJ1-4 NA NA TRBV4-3 CASSQNAQVNEKLFF TGCGCCAGCAGCCAAAACGCACAGGTTAATGAAAAACTGTTTTTT
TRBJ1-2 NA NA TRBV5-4 CASSLGSNYGYTF TGTGCCAGCAGCTTAGGGTCTAACTATGGCTACACCTTC